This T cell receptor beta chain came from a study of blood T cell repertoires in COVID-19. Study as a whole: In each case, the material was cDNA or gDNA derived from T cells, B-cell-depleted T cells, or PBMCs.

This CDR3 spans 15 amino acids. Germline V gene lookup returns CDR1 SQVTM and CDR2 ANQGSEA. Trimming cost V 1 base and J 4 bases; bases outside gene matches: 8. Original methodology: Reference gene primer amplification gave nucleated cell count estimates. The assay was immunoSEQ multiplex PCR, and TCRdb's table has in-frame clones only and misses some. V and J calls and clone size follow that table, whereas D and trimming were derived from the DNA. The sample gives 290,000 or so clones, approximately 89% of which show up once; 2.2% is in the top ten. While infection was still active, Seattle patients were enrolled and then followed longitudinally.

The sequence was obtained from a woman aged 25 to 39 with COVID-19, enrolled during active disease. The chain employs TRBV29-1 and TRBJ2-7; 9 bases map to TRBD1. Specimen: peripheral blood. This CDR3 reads CSVEAIGQGLYEQYF. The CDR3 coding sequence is TGCAGCGTTGAAGCTATAGGACAGGGGTTGTACGAGCAGTACTTC.